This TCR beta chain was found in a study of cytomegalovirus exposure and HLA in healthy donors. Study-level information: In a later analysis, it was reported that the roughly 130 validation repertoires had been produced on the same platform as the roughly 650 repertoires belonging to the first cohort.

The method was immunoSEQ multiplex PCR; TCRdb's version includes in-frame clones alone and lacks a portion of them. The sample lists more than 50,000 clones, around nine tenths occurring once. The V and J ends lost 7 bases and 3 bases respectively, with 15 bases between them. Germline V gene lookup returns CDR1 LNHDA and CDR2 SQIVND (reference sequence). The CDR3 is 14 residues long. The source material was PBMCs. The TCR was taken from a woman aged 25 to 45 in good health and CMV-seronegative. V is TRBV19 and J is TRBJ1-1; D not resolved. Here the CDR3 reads CASTRPQLDTEAFF. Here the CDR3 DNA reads TGTGCCAGTACCAGGCCCCAATTGGACACTGAAGCTTTCTTT.